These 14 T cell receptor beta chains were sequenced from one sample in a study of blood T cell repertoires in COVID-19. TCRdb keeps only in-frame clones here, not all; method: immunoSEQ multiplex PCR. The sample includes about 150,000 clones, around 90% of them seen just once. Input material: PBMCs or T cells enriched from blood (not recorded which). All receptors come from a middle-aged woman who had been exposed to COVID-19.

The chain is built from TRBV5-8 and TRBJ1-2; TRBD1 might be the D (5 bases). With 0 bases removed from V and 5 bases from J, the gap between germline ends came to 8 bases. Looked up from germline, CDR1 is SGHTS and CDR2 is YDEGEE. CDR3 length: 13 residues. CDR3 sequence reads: CASSLGQLYGYTF. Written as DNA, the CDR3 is TGTGCCAGCAGCTTGGGACAGCTTTATGGCTACACCTTC.

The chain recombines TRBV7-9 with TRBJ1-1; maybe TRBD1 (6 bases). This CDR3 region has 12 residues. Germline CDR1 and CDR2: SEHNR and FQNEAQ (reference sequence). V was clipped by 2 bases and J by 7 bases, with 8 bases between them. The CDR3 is CASSLRTDEAFF. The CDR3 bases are TGTGCCAGCAGCTTACGGACAGATGAAGCTTTCTTT. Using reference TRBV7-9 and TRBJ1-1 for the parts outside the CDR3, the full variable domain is DTGVSQNPRHKITKRGQNVTFRCDPISEHNRLYWYRQTLGQGPEFLTYFQNEAQLEKSRLLSDRFSAERPKGSFSTLEIQRTEQGDSAMYLCASSLRTDEAFFGQGTRLTVV.

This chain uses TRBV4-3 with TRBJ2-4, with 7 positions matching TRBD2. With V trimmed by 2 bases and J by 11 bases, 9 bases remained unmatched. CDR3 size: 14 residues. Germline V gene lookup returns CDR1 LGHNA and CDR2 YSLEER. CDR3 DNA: TGCGCCAGCAGCCAACCGGGACTATCGAGGGTTCAGTACTTC. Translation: CASSQPGLSRVQYF.

As DNA, the CDR3 is TGCGCCAGCAGCCCGGGGACAGGGATTGCTAATGAAAAACTGTTTTTT. Residues: CASSPGTGIANEKLFF. The genes are TRBV4-3 and TRBJ1-4; 9 nucleotides match TRBD1. Germline CDR1 reads LGHNA; CDR2 reads YSLEER. Losses at the gene ends were 4 bases for V and 3 bases for J; bases not matched to a gene: 6. This CDR3 has 16 residues.

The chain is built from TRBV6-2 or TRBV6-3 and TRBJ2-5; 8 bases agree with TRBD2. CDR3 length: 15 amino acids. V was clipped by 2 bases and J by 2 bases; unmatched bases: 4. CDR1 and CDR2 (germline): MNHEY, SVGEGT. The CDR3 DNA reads TGTGCCAGCAGTTACGGCGGGAGGAATCAAGAGACCCAGTACTTC. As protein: CASSYGGRNQETQYF.

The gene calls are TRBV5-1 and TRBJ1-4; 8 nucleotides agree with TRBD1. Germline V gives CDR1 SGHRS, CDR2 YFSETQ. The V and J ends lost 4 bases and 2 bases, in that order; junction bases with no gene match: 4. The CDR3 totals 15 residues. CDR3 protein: CASSLRTGTNEKLFF. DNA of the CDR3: TGCGCCAGCAGCCTTCGGACAGGGACTAATGAAAAACTGTTTTTT.

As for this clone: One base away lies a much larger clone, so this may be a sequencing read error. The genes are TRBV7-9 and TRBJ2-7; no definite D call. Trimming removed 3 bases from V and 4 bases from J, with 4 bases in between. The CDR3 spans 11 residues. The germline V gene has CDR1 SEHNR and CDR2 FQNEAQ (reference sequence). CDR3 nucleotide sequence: TGTGCCAGCAGCTTTAGTTACGAGCAGTACTTC. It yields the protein CASSFSYEQYF.

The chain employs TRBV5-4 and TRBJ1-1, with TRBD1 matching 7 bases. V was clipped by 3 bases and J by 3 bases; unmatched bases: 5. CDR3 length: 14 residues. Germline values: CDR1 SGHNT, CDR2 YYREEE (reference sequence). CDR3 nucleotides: TGTGCCAGCAGCTACAGGGGCTGGGACACTGAAGCTTTCTTT. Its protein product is CASSYRGWDTEAFF.

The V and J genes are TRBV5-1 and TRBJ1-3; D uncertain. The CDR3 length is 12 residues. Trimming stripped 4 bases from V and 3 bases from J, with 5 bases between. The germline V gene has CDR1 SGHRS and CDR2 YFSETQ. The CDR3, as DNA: TGCGCCAGCAGCCCCAATGGAAACACCATATATTTT. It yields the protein CASSPNGNTIYF.

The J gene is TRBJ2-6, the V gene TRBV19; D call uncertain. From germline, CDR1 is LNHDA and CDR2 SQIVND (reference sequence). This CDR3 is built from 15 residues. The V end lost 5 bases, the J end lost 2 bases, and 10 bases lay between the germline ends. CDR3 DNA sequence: TGTGCCAGTAGTGTAAGACAACCTGGGGCCAACGTCCTGACTTTC. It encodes CASSVRQPGANVLTF.

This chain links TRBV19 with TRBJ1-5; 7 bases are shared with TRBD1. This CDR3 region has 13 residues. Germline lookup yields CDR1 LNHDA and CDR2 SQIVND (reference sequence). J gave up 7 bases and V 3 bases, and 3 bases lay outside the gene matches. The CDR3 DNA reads TGTGCCAGTAGTATTGTAGGGGGCCAGCCCCAGCATTTT. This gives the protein CASSIVGGQPQHF.

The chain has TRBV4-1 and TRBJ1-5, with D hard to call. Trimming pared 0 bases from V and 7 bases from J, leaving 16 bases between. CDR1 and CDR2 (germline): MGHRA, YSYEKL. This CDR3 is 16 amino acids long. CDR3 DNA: TGCGCCAGCAGCCAAGATCAGGCCGGGATCGGGCAGCCCCAGCATTTT. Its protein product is CASSQDQAGIGQPQHF.

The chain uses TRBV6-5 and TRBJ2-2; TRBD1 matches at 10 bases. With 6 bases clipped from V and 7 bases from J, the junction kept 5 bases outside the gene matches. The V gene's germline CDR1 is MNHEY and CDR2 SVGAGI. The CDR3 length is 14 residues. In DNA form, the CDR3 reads TGTGCCAGCAGGGGGACAGGGGTGAACGGGGAGCTGTTTTTT. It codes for CASRGTGVNGELFF.

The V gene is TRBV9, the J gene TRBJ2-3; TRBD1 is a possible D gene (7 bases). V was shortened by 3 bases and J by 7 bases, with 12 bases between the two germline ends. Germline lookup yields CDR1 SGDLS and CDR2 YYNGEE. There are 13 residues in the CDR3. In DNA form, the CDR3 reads TGTGCCAGCAGCGAATGGAGGGGGCATACGCAGTATTTT. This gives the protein CASSEWRGHTQYF.